A single sample is the source of the 8 T cell receptor beta chains below, sequenced in a study of T cells in localized non-small cell lung cancer. Produced via immunoSEQ multiplex PCR; TCRdb's table is partial and in-frame only. This sample has some 72,000 clones, with 80% to 90% found just once. The sequencing here drew on peripheral blood, taken before any cancer treatment. These receptors all stem from a man aged 40 to 75 with stage I lung adenocarcinoma.

This clone was recorded a few times. The chain is built from TRBV9 and TRBJ1-5; a weak D match, TRBD1 (6 bases). The length of the CDR3 is 14 residues. Looked up from germline, CDR1 is SGDLS and CDR2 is YYNGEE. Trimming shortened V by 4 bases and J by 7 bases, and 15 bases separated the two germline ends. The DNA of the CDR3 is TGTGCCAGCAGCTCAACAGGGATCGGACAGCCCCAGCATTTT. Its translation: CASSSTGIGQPQHF.

V is TRBV10-1 and J is TRBJ2-7; no reliable D call. The CDR3 loop spans 13 amino acids. From germline, CDR1 is WNHNN and CDR2 SYGVQD (reference sequence). Trimming shortened V by 0 bases and J by 3 bases, and 6 bases separated the two germline ends. DNA for the CDR3: TGCGCCAGCAGTGAGTCGACATACTACGAGCAGTACTTC. It is translated as CASSESTYYEQYF.

The chain recombines TRBV10-3 with TRBJ1-1; D gene uncertain. This CDR3 spans 13 amino acids. The germline V gene has CDR1 ENHRY and CDR2 SYGVKD. Trimming cost V 4 bases and J 1 base, with 7 bases left between them. The DNA of the CDR3 is TGTGCCATCAGTGCTCAGGCGAACACTGAAGCTTTCTTT. Its translation is CAISAQANTEAFF.

The chain is built from TRBV7-2 and TRBJ2-7; D is possibly TRBD1 (6 bases). The CDR3 has 15 amino acids. Germline V gene lookup returns CDR1 SGHTA and CDR2 FQGNSA. Trimming cost V 1 base and J 2 bases, with 12 bases left between them. In DNA, the CDR3 is TGTGCCAGCAGCTTAGTATTAGGGGGAACCTACGAGCAGTACTTC. This translates into CASSLVLGGTYEQYF.

The rearrangement uses TRBV7-6 and TRBJ2-7; D ambiguous. V was trimmed by 0 bases and J by 7 bases, leaving 13 bases between them. The length of the CDR3 is 14 residues. From germline, CDR1 is SGHVS and CDR2 FNYEAQ. The CDR3 nucleotides are TGTGCCAGCAGCTTAGCCGAGTATGGAGTTGAGCAGTACTTC. Translating gives CASSLAEYGVEQYF.

The chain combines TRBV18 with TRBJ1-6; no clear D. V gave up 9 bases and J gave up 8 bases, with 14 bases separating them. The CDR3 totals 13 residues. The germline V gene has CDR1 KGHSH and CDR2 LQKENI. The CDR3 bases are TGTGCCAGTGCCGAGGGAGTCCATTCACCCCTCCACTTT. Its translation: CASAEGVHSPLHF.

The chain has TRBV11-2 and TRBJ2-2; D may be TRBD1 or TRBD2 (5 bases each). The CDR3 spans 16 residues. The V end lost 3 bases, the J end lost 0 bases, and 11 bases lay between the germline ends. In germline, CDR1 is SGHAT, CDR2 FQNNGV. In DNA form, the CDR3 reads TGTGCCAGCAGCTTTACTAGGACAACGAACACCGGGGAGCTGTTTTTT. It codes for CASSFTRTTNTGELFF.

This sequence joins TRBV14 and TRBJ2-5; no clear D gene. This CDR3 contains 12 residues. Trimming removed 4 bases at V and 5 bases at J, with 8 bases between. Germline values: CDR1 SGHDN, CDR2 FVKESK. The CDR3, as DNA: TGTGCCAGCAGCCGGGCGGTGGAGACCCAGTACTTC. It codes for CASSRAVETQYF. The full variable domain, its missing parts supplied by reference TRBV14 and TRBJ2-5, is EAGVTQFPSHSVIEKGQTVTLRCDPISGHDNLYWYRRVMGKEIKFLLHFVKESKQDESGMPNNRFLAERTGGTYSTLKVQPAELEDSGVYFCASSRAVETQYFGPGTRLLVL.